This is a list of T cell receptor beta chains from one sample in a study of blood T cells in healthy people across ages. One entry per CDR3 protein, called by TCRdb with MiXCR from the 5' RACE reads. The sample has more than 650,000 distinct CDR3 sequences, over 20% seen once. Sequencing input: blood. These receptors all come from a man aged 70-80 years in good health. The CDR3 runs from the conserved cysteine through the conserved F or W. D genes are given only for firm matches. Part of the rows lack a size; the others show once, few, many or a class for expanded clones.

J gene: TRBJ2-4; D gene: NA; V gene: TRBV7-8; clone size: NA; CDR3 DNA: TGTGCCAGCAGCTTAGGGGGCGGCGTGGGCATCCAGTACTTC; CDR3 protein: CASSLGGGVGIQYF
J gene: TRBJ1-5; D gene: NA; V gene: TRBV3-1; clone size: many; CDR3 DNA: TGTGCCAGCAGCCAAGGAGGGTTCTGGGGGGGCAATCAGCCCCAGCATTTT; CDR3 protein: CASSQGGFWGGNQPQHF
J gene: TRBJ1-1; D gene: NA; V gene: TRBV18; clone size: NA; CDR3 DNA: TGTGCCAGCTCCGCCGACCCGATTCGGGAAGCTTTCTTT; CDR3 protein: CASSADPIREAFF
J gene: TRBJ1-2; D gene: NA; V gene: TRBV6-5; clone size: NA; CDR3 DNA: TGTGCCAGCAGTTACGGCCAGCTCTATGGCTACACCTTC; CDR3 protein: CASSYGQLYGYTF
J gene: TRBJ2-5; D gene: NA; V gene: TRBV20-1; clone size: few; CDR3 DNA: TGCAGTGCTAGAGTGCTAGCGCAGACCCAGTACTTC; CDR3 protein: CSARVLAQTQYF
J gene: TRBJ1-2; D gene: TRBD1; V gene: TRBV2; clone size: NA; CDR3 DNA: TGTGCCAGCAGGAGACAGGGGGTGGTCTATGGCTACACCTTC; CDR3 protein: CASRRQGVVYGYTF
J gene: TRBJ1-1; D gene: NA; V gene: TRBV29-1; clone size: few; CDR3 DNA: TGCAGCGTTGAATTCAGGAACACTGAAGCTTTCTTT; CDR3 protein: CSVEFRNTEAFF
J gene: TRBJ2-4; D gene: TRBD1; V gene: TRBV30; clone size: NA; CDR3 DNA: TGTGCCTGGAGTTCCCGGGACAGGGGGCTGATCATTCAGTACTTC; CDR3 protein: CAWSSRDRGLIIQYF
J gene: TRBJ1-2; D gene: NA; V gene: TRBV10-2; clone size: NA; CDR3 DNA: TGCGCCAGCAGTGACGGTTTGGGGCAAATCTATGGCTACACCTTC; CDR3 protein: CASSDGLGQIYGYTF
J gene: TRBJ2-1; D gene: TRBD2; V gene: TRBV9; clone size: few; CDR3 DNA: TGTGCCAGCAGCCTAGCGGGGGGGCCTAGGGAGCAGTTCTTC; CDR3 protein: CASSLAGGPREQFF
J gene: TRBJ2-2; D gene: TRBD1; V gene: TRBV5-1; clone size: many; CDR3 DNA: TGCGCCAGCAGCCCGGGACAGGGAAAGACCGGGGAGCTGTTTTTT; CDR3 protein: CASSPGQGKTGELFF
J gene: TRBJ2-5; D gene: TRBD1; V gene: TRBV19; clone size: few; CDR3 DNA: TGTGCCAGTAGTACCGACAGGGACCCTTGGGAGACCCAGTACTTC; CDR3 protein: CASSTDRDPWETQYF
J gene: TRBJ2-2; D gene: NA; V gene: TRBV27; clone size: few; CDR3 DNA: TGTGCCAGCTCAACTACGAACACCGGGGAGCTGTTTTTT; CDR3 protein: CASSTTNTGELFF
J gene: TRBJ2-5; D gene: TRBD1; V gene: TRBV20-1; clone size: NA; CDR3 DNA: TGCAGCGTACCGCTGGGACAGGTCAAAGAGACCCAGTACTTC; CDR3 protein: CSVPLGQVKETQYF
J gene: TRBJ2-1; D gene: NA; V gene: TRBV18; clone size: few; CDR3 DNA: TGTGCCAGCTCACCCAATCCGACTGGGGCCTACAATGAGCAGTTCTTC; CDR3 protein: CASSPNPTGAYNEQFF
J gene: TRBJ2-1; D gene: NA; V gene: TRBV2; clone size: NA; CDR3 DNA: TGTGCCAGCACGCGACAACGAATGGATGAGCAGTTCTTC; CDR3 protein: CASTRQRMDEQFF
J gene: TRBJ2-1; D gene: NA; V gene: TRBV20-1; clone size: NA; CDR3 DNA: TGCAGTGCTAGCGACAGGCGACAATACAATGAGCAGTTCTTC; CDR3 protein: CSASDRRQYNEQFF
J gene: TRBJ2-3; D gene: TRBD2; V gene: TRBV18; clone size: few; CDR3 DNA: TGTGCCAGCTCACCCCCAGCGGGAGGGGCAGATACGCAGTATTTT; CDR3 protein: CASSPPAGGADTQYF
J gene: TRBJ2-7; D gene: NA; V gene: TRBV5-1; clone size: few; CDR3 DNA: TGCGCCAGCAGCTTCCAGGGGATCTACGAGCAGTACTTC; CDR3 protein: CASSFQGIYEQYF
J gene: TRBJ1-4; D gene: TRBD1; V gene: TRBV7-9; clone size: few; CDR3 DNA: TGTGCCAGCAGCTCCGGACAGGGGACTAATGAAAAACTGTTTTTT; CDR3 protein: CASSSGQGTNEKLFF
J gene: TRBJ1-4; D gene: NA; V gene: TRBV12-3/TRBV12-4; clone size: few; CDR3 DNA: TGTGCCAGCCAGAAGGGGGAATGGGATGAAAAACTGTTTTTT; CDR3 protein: CASQKGEWDEKLFF
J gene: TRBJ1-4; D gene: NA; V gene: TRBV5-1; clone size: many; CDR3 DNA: TGCGCCAGCAGCTTGGATGGCCGGGGGGAAAAACTGTTTTTT; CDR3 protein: CASSLDGRGEKLFF
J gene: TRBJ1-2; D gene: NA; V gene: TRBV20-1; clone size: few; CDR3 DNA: TGCAGTGGGGGGGATGGCTATGGCTACACCTTC; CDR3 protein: CSGGDGYGYTF
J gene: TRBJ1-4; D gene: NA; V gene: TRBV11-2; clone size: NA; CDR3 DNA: TGTGCCAGCAGCTTAAAAGTTGATGACCCGTTAGAAAAACTGTTTTTT; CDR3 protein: CASSLKVDDPLEKLFF
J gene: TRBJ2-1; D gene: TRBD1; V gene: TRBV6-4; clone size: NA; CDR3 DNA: TGTGCCGGCAGCAGGACAGGAACCTACAATGAGCAGTTCTTC; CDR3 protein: CAGSRTGTYNEQFF
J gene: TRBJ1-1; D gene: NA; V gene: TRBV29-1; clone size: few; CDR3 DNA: TGCAGCGTCGCACCCAGGGCAGTAAACACTGAAGCTTTCTTT; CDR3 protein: CSVAPRAVNTEAFF
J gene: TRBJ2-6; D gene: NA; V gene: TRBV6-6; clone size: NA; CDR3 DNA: TGTGCCAGCAGTTACTGGGCCAACGTCCTGACTTTC; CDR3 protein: CASSYWANVLTF
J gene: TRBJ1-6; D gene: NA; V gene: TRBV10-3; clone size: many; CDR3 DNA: TGTGCCATCAGTGAACAGGGTGGAAATTCACCCCTCCACTTT; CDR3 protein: CAISEQGGNSPLHF
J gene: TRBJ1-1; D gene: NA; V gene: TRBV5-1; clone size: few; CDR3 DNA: TGCGCCAGCAGCTCTCACGGGGACACTGAAGCTTTCTTT; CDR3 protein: CASSSHGDTEAFF
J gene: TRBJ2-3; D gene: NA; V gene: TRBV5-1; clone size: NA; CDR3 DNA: TGCGCCAGCAGCTGGAGGACTGAATCTAGCACAGATACGCAGTATTTT; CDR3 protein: CASSWRTESSTDTQYF
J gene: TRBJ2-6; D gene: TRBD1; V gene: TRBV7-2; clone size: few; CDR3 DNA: TGTGCCAGCAGCTTAAATGTGTGGGACAGGTCCTTCTCTGGGGCCAACGTCCTGACTTTC; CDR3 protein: CASSLNVWDRSFSGANVLTF
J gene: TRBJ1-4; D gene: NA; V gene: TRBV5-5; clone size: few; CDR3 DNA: TGTGCCAGCAGCTCGCAAAGGGGAGACGAAAAACTGTTTTTT; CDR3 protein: CASSSQRGDEKLFF
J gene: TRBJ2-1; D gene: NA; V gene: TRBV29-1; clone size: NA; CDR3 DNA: TGCAGCGTTCTTCGGGGAAACAATGAGCAGTTCTTC; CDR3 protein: CSVLRGNNEQFF
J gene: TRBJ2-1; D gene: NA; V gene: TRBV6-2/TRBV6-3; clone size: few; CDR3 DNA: TGTGCCAGCAGTTACTCGTCTAGCTCCTACAATGAGCAGTTCTTC; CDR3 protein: CASSYSSSSYNEQFF
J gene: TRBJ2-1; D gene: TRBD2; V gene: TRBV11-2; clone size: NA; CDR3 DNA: TGTGCCAGCAGCGGCGGACTAGCGGGATGGGGCAATGAGCAGTTCTTC; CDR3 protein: CASSGGLAGWGNEQFF
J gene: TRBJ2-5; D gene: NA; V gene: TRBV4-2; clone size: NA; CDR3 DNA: TGTGCCAGCAGCCAAGATGGGGGGACCCAGTACTTC; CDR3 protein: CASSQDGGTQYF
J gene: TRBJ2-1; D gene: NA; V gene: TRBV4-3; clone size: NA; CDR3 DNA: TGCGCCAGCAGCCAAGGGTACGGTGGCAATGAGCAGTTCTTC; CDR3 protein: CASSQGYGGNEQFF
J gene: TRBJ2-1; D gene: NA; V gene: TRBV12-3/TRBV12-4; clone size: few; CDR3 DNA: TGTGCCAGCAGGGGGGACGAAATGAAGCAGTTCTTC; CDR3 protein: CASRGDEMKQFF
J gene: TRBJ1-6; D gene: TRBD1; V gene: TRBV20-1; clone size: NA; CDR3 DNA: TGCAGTGCTAGTACAGGGGGCGGCTATAATTCACCCCTCCACTTT; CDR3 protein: CSASTGGGYNSPLHF
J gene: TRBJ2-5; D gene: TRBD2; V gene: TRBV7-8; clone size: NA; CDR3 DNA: TGTGCCAGCAGCCCGCAGCGGGGGGGCTCGTGGGAGACCCAGTACTTC; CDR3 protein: CASSPQRGGSWETQYF
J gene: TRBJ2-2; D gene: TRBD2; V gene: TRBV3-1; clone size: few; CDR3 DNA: TGTGTCAGCAGACTACTAGCGGGGGGGCCCGGGGAGCTGTTTTTT; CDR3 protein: CVSRLLAGGPGELFF
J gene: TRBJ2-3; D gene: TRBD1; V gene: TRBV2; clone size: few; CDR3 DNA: TGTGCCAGCAGAACCTACAGGGGCATCACAGATACGCAGTATTTT; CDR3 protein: CASRTYRGITDTQYF
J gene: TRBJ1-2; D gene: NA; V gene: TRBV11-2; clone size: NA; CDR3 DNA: TGTGCCAGCAGGTCTGCAGGGTCCTCTGGCGGGTACGGCTACACCTTC; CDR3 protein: CASRSAGSSGGYGYTF
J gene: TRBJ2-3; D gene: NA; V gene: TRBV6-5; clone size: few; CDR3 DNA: TGTGCCAGCAGTGATTCTCAGCTGGTGGGAGATACGCAGTATTTT; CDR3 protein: CASSDSQLVGDTQYF